This T cell receptor beta chain was identified during a study of PD-1 blockade in classical Hodgkin lymphoma. General study findings and limits: Those starting nivolumab under 1 year post-ASCT were excluded.

Method: immunoSEQ multiplex PCR; TCRdb's copy keeps in-frame clones and lacks some. In the table there are some 15,000 clones, about 80% of which are singletons. V dropped 5 bases and J dropped 7; count of bases not matched to a gene: 15. This CDR3 is built from 19 residues. CDR1 MDHEN and CDR2 SYDVKM come from the germline V gene. Of note for this clone: The antigen is not known.

The patients all showed relapse after autologous stem cell transplantation, while their brentuximab vedotin exposure varied. Patients' outcomes at their best amounted to complete response, partial response or progressive disease. This clonotype originated in a human donor with classical Hodgkin lymphoma. V is TRBV28 and J is TRBJ2-1; TRBD2 agrees at 15 bases. Sequenced material: peripheral blood mononuclear cells (PBMCs), taken at baseline. The CDR3 loop is CASSPFGGLAGGPENEQFF. In DNA form, the CDR3 reads TGTGCCAGCAGTCCCTTTGGGGGACTAGCGGGGGGCCCCGAGAATGAGCAGTTCTTC. The full variable domain, rest sourced from reference TRBV28 and TRBJ2-1, is DVKVTQSSRYLVKRTGEKVFLECVQDMDHENMFWYRQDPGLGLRLIYFSYDVKMKEKGDIPEGYSVSREKKERFSLILESASTNQTSMYLCASSPFGGLAGGPENEQFFGPGTRLTVL.